Following are 9 T cell receptor beta chains from one sample sequenced in a study of T cells after posttransplantation cyclophosphamide. This table comes from immunoSEQ multiplex PCR, and its TCRdb copy is limited to in-frame clones, with some not included. The sample offers 40,000 to 55,000 clones and no singletons, the top ten holding less than 2.5%. Sequenced: PBMCs. These receptors all come from a man aged 40-49 years in good health, CMV-negative, and a related stem cell transplant donor.

Ten or more counts support this clone. V and J are TRBV7-9 and TRBJ1-4; D is undetermined. Looked up from germline, CDR1 is SEHNR and CDR2 is FQNEAQ (reference sequence). The V end lost 5 bases, the J end lost 7 bases, and 5 bases lay between the germline ends. The CDR3 runs to 11 residues. The CDR3 reads CASSPSEKLFF. CDR3 bases: TGTGCCAGCAGCCCCAGTGAAAAACTGTTTTTT.

This clone was counted at least ten times. V is TRBV27 and J is TRBJ2-7; 8 nucleotides line up with TRBD2. After removal of 6 bases from V and 3 bases from J, the junction contained 7 bases not matched to a gene. The germline CDR1 and CDR2 sequences are MNHEY and SMNVEV (reference sequence). The CDR3 has 14 amino acids. The CDR3 nucleotides read TGTGCCAGCAGCAGCTTTGCGGGGGGCTACGAGCAGTACTTC. Translating gives CASSSFAGGYEQYF.

In its sample, this clone was seen a few times. The J gene is TRBJ2-5, the V gene TRBV21-1; the D segment call TRBD2 is taken from the table without a DNA check. TRBV21-1 is labeled a pseudogene. The CDR3 is made up of 15 amino acids. CDR3 residues: CASSKMIGDQETQYF. Written as DNA, the CDR3 is TGTGCCAGCAGCAAAATGATCGGGGATCAAGAGACCCAGTACTTC.

This clone was counted ten times or more. The genes are TRBV6-1 and TRBJ2-1; 10 nucleotides align to TRBD2. Per germline, CDR1 MNHNS and CDR2 SASEGT. This CDR3 is built from 15 residues. With V trimmed by 4 bases and J by 4 bases, 4 bases remained unmatched. For the CDR3, the DNA is TGTGCCAGCAGTGTCCGGACTAGCGGATACAATGAGCAGTTCTTC. This gives the protein CASSVRTSGYNEQFF.

This clone was seen at least ten times. V and J are TRBV4-1 and TRBJ2-2, with a tentative D call TRBD2 (6 bases). The V gene lost 1 base and the J gene lost 1 base, with 10 bases spanning the gap. The CDR3 runs 16 residues. Germline V gene lookup returns CDR1 MGHRA and CDR2 YSYEKL. The CDR3 DNA reads as TGCGCCAGCAGCCAAGGAACAGCGGGGAACACCGGGGAGCTGTTTTTT. The encoded protein is CASSQGTAGNTGELFF.

This clone was seen at least ten times. This chain joins TRBV10-1 and TRBJ2-2, with D possibly matching TRBD2 (6 bases). The CDR3 extends over 16 amino acids. Germline V gives CDR1 WNHNN, CDR2 SYGVQD (reference sequence). Trimming left V 3 bases short and J 8 bases short, with 19 bases between. The CDR3 nucleotides are TGCGCCAGCAGTGACAAGAGTCTTCCCGGGGGAGGGGAGCTGTTTTTT. Amino acids: CASSDKSLPGGGELFF.

This clone has a count of ten or more. The chain links TRBV6-5 to TRBJ1-1; TRBD1 agrees at 8 bases. CDR1 is MNHEY, CDR2 SVGAGI, per germline. The CDR3 runs to 13 residues. The J segment lost 7 bases and the V segment lost 2 bases, leaving 3 bases of the junction unmatched. For the CDR3, the DNA is TGTGCCAGCAGTTACGGACAGGGAGGTGAAGCTTTCTTT. Translated, it gives CASSYGQGGEAFF.

This clone was detected many times. In nucleotides, the CDR3 is TGTGCCAGCAGCTTAGTTCAGGGGAACACTGAAGCTTTCTTT. It translates to CASSLVQGNTEAFF. The chain uses TRBV7-9 and TRBJ1-1; possible D gene TRBD1, 5 bases. The V end lost 1 base, the J end lost 1 base, and 7 bases lay between the germline ends. The CDR3 covers 14 residues. CDR1 and CDR2 from the germline V gene are SEHNR and FQNEAQ (reference sequence).

Ten or more counts support this clone. The chain is built from TRBV10-1 and TRBJ2-3; 7 bases fit TRBD2. V lost 7 bases and J lost 1; bases outside the gene matches: 5. The CDR3 consists of 14 residues. Germline V lookup: CDR1 WNHNN, CDR2 SYGVQD (reference sequence). The CDR3 nucleotides are TGCGCCAGCATAAGCGGGACCCGCACAGATACGCAGTATTTT. As protein: CASISGTRTDTQYF.